This passage covers 30 T cell receptor beta chains from one sample sequenced in a study of blood T cell repertoires in COVID-19. The table came from immunoSEQ multiplex PCR; TCRdb's copy has only in-frame clones and leaves some out. This sample has 180,000 or so clones, with almost 85% found just once. Sequencing was carried out using peripheral blood. These receptors were taken from a human donor with acute or convalescent COVID-19. The donor label of this sample is uncertain.

This clone was recorded only once. The V and J genes are TRBV5-1 and TRBJ2-1; maybe TRBD1 (5 bases). The germline CDR1 and CDR2 sequences are SGHRS and YFSETQ. V was cut by 4 bases and J by 4 bases, with 15 bases left in between. The CDR3 runs to 15 residues. The CDR3 sequence: CASSRGPGIYNEQFF. CDR3 coding DNA: TGCGCCAGCAGCCGTGGGCCAGGGATATACAATGAGCAGTTCTTC.

This clone was seen a few times. CDR3 residues: CASSLVLTGGYTEAFF. The CDR3 nucleotides read TGTGCCAGCAGCTTAGTTCTGACTGGGGGCTACACTGAAGCTTTCTTT. The chain uses TRBV7-9 and TRBJ1-1; perhaps TRBD1 as D (6 bases). CDR3 length equals 16 residues. Per the germline V gene, CDR1 is SEHNR and CDR2 is FQNEAQ (reference sequence). V lost 1 base and J 3 bases, leaving 15 bases between the germline ends.

The V call is TRBV7-9, the J call TRBJ2-7; D gene uncertain. The CDR3 runs to 12 residues. Germline V gene data show CDR1 as SEHNR and CDR2 as FQNEAQ (reference sequence). V dropped 1 base and J dropped 5 bases, with 6 bases sitting between them. CDR3 coding DNA: TGTGCCAGCAGCTTAGTGGCAGACGAGCAGTACTTC. Translating gives CASSLVADEQYF.

Only one count was recorded for this clone. V usage is TRBV5-6 and J usage is TRBJ1-1; D might be TRBD1 (5 bases). CDR3 size: 14 residues. The germline V gene has CDR1 SGHDT and CDR2 YYEEEE. The V end was cut by 3 bases, the J end by 0 bases, with 9 bases between. This CDR3 reads CASSSGLMNTEAFF. For the CDR3, the DNA is TGTGCCAGCAGCTCAGGGCTTATGAACACTGAAGCTTTCTTT.

The CDR3 protein is CAISESPSGGTSTDTQYF. CDR3 nucleotides: TGTGCCATCAGTGAGTCACCTAGCGGGGGGACTAGCACAGATACGCAGTATTTT. This chain links TRBV10-3 with TRBJ2-3, with TRBD2 identical over 11 bases. J lost 0 bases, V lost 0 bases, and 5 bases had no gene match. This CDR3 contains 18 residues. From germline, CDR1 is ENHRY and CDR2 SYGVKD.

The genes are TRBV29-1 and TRBJ2-7; possible D gene TRBD1, 6 bases. CDR3 length: 14 residues. Trimming cost V 6 bases and J 5 bases, with 20 bases left between them. Per germline, CDR1 SQVTM and CDR2 ANQGSEA. The CDR3 coding sequence is TGCAGCGTCGCACGCACCCTGGACAGCCACGAGCAGTACTTC. Its translation: CSVARTLDSHEQYF.

The chain is built from TRBV28 and TRBJ1-6; maybe TRBD1 (5 bases). From germline, CDR1 is MDHEN and CDR2 SYDVKM. V lost 6 bases and J 6 bases, leaving 12 bases between the germline ends. The CDR3 loop spans 14 amino acids. The CDR3 DNA reads TGTGCCAGCAGCGGGCCAGGGCTTAATTCACCCCTCCACTTT. This encodes CASSGPGLNSPLHF.

The rearrangement joins TRBV20-1 to TRBJ2-1; 8 bases map to TRBD1. V was clipped by 3 bases and J by 6 bases; unmatched bases: 10. CDR1 is DFQATT, CDR2 SNEGSKA, per germline (reference sequence). CDR3 size: 15 residues. The CDR3 loop is CSASLISTGANEQFF. CDR3 nucleotide sequence: TGCAGTGCTAGTTTGATTTCGACAGGGGCCAATGAGCAGTTCTTC.

This chain uses TRBV7-9 with TRBJ2-1; 10 nucleotides match TRBD2. The V gene end was trimmed by 4 bases and the J gene end by 16 bases; junction bases not matched to a gene: 10. The CDR3 length is 13 residues. Germline V gene sequence: CDR1 SEHNR, CDR2 FQNEAQ (reference sequence). For the CDR3, the DNA is TGTGCCAGCAGCTCCATACTAGCGGGATTATTTTTCTTC. Translated, it gives CASSSILAGLFFF.

J is TRBJ2-3 and V is TRBV9, with 13 bases aligning to TRBD2. CDR3 length: 20 residues. The junction had 20 bases not matched to a gene; V was cut back by 5 bases and J by 5 bases. Germline V gene lookup returns CDR1 SGDLS and CDR2 YYNGEE. The DNA of the CDR3 is TGTGCCAGCAGTCCCCTACTTAGCCCAACTAGCGGGAGGGCCTTAGATACGCAGTATTTT. Translation gives CASSPLLSPTSGRALDTQYF.

CDR3 sequence reads: CATARGLNEKLFF. The CDR3 DNA sequence: TGTGCCACCGCGAGGGGACTTAATGAAAAACTGTTTTTT. V usage is TRBV6-5 and J usage is TRBJ1-4; D possibly corresponds to TRBD1 (5 bases). Germline values: CDR1 MNHEY, CDR2 SVGAGI. Trimming removed 10 bases at V and 4 bases at J, with 13 bases between. This CDR3 comprises 13 residues.

V usage is TRBV5-6 and J usage is TRBJ1-5, with D possibly being TRBD1 (5 bases). The ends were cut back, 2 bases at V and 1 base at J, with 7 bases in the middle. The CDR3 totals 14 residues. CDR1 and CDR2 from the germline V gene are SGHDT and YYEEEE. The CDR3 DNA sequence: TGTGCCAGCAGCTTCGGGGGGAGCAATCAGCCCCAGCATTTT. This encodes CASSFGGSNQPQHF.

A note on this clone: This same CDR3 is encoded by further DNA sequences in the sample. The V call is TRBV6-5, the J call TRBJ1-5, with unresolved D. Germline lookup yields CDR1 MNHEY and CDR2 SVGAGI. The CDR3 has 15 amino acids. The V end lost 0 bases, the J end lost 2 bases, and 8 bases lay between the germline ends. DNA for the CDR3: TGTGCCAGCAGTTACTCGCCCGGGGGCAATCAGCCCCAGCATTTT. It is translated as CASSYSPGGNQPQHF.

This sequence joins TRBV25-1 and TRBJ1-2, with TRBD1 identical over 7 bases. The CDR3 runs to 16 residues. V was pared by 2 bases and J by 0 bases, with 6 bases of the junction left unmatched. Germline V gene data show CDR1 as MGHDK and CDR2 as SYGVNS. Here the CDR3 reads CASSELGQLANYGYTF. In DNA, the CDR3 is TGTGCCAGCAGTGAACTGGGACAGTTAGCTAACTATGGCTACACCTTC.

Here the CDR3 reads CASSGGGLDNEQFF. The DNA of the CDR3 is TGTGCCAGCAGCGGCGGGGGACTGGACAATGAGCAGTTCTTC. V is TRBV7-2 and J is TRBJ2-1; TRBD2 agrees at 7 bases. Trimming removed 5 bases from V and 5 bases from J; junction bases left unmatched: 6. From germline, CDR1 is SGHTA and CDR2 FQGNSA. The CDR3 runs to 14 residues. The variable domain in full, with the rest retrieved from reference TRBV7-2 and TRBJ2-1, is GAGVSQSPSNKVTEKGKDVELRCDPISGHTALYWYRQSLGQGLEFLIYFQGNSAPDKSGLPSDRFSAERTGGSVSTLTIQRTQQEDSAVYLCASSGGGLDNEQFFGPGTRLTVL.

This chain uses TRBV3-1 (or the pseudogene TRBV3-2) with TRBJ1-2, with TRBD1 identical over 10 bases. Germline V CDR1 and CDR2: LGHDT, YNNKEL (reference sequence). CDR3 length equals 16 residues. J gave up 0 bases and V 4 bases, and 5 bases lay outside the gene matches. CDR3 sequence: CASSRGQGGANYGYTF. In DNA, the CDR3 is TGTGCCAGCAGCCGAGGACAGGGGGGAGCTAACTATGGCTACACCTTC.

This clone was seen only once. In nucleotides, the CDR3 is TGTGCCAGCAGGGAGCTCGGGACTAGCGGGAATTACGAGCAGTACTTC. Amino acids: CASRELGTSGNYEQYF. The V call is TRBV28, the J call TRBJ2-7, with 13 bases aligning to TRBD2. The V gene end was trimmed by 6 bases and the J gene end by 4 bases; junction bases not matched to a gene: 9. Germline values: CDR1 MDHEN, CDR2 SYDVKM. This CDR3 is built from 16 residues.

The J gene is TRBJ1-3, the V gene TRBV5-1, with 7 bases identical to TRBD1. The CDR3 runs to 15 residues. Per the germline V gene, CDR1 is SGHRS and CDR2 is YFSETQ. V lost 0 bases and J lost 2; bases outside the gene matches: 2. The CDR3 nucleotides read TGCGCCAGCAGCTTGGGCCAGGGGGCTGGAAACACCATATATTTT. Translated, it gives CASSLGQGAGNTIYF.

In its sample, this clone was seen once. The chain uses TRBV28 and TRBJ1-5; D is uncertain. CDR1 MDHEN and CDR2 SYDVKM come from the germline V gene. Trimming removed 5 bases at V and 0 bases at J, with 11 bases between. The CDR3 is 15 residues long. CDR3 protein: CASSGPASSNQPQHF. For the CDR3, the DNA is TGTGCCAGCAGTGGGCCCGCCTCTAGCAATCAGCCCCAGCATTTT.

This chain connects TRBV6-5 to TRBJ2-7; 9 bases agree with TRBD2. Germline V CDR1 and CDR2: MNHEY, SVGAGI. The CDR3 totals 15 residues. After removal of 5 bases from V and 7 bases from J, the junction contained 12 bases not matched to a gene. CDR3 sequence reads: CASSKVAGGSLEQYF. CDR3 in DNA: TGTGCCAGCAGTAAGGTGGCGGGAGGGTCGTTGGAGCAGTACTTC.

The chain couples TRBV7-9 to TRBJ2-2; 7 nucleotides line up with TRBD2. CDR1 and CDR2 (germline): SEHNR, FQNEAQ (reference sequence). The CDR3 runs 16 residues. The V gene end was trimmed by 3 bases and the J gene end by 1 base; junction bases not matched to a gene: 5. This CDR3 is CASSFFSGLNTGELFF. CDR3 sequence (DNA): TGTGCCAGCAGCTTCTTTAGCGGGTTGAACACCGGGGAGCTGTTTTTT.

This chain uses TRBV19 with TRBJ2-2; D uncertain. The CDR3 spans 12 residues. Germline V gene data show CDR1 as LNHDA and CDR2 as SQIVND (reference sequence). V lost 8 bases to trimming and J lost 5 bases, with 9 bases between them. The CDR3 nucleotides are TGTGCCAGTCTTCCCGTTACCGGGGAGCTGTTTTTT. Translated: CASLPVTGELFF.

The J gene is TRBJ1-2, the V gene TRBV11-2; D unresolved. Per the germline V gene, CDR1 is SGHAT and CDR2 is FQNNGV. The V and J ends lost 7 bases and 1 base respectively, with 10 bases between them. This CDR3 has 13 amino acids. The CDR3 loop reads CASNQGVNYGYTF. The CDR3 bases are TGTGCCAGCAACCAAGGAGTTAACTATGGCTACACCTTC.

The chain is built from TRBV7-9 and TRBJ1-5, with D perhaps matching TRBD1 (6 bases). Trimming removed 1 base from V and 6 bases from J, with 10 bases in between. CDR1 is SEHNR, CDR2 FQNEAQ, per germline (reference sequence). The CDR3 runs to 14 residues. CDR3 residues: CASSLDRAPQPQHF. The DNA of the CDR3 is TGTGCCAGCAGCTTAGACAGGGCCCCTCAGCCCCAGCATTTT.

The chain links TRBV29-1 to TRBJ1-2; D is undetermined. Between the trimmed V and J ends, which lost 4 bases and 2 bases, there was a span of 5 bases. The CDR3 is 11 residues long. Germline CDR1 and CDR2: SQVTM and ANQGSEA. Here the CDR3 reads CSVGGNYGYTF. CDR3 nucleotide sequence: TGCAGCGTTGGAGGGAACTATGGCTACACCTTC.

The CDR3 sequence is CAPGVGNEQFF. As DNA, the CDR3 is TGTGCTCCCGGGGTGGGCAATGAGCAGTTCTTC. The chain joins TRBV10-3 to TRBJ2-1, with a possible D match to TRBD2 (5 bases). The CDR3 sequence is 11 residues long. Germline V CDR1 and CDR2: ENHRY, SYGVKD.

The chain has TRBV23-1 and TRBJ1-2; D is uncertain. TRBV23-1 is assigned to the ORF class and has an uncertain function. This CDR3 region has 16 residues. V was trimmed by 0 bases and J by 5 bases, leaving 16 bases between them. The CDR3 here is CASSQSRERGSYGYTF. The CDR3 region has the DNA TGCGCCAGCAGTCAATCGAGGGAGAGAGGGAGTTATGGCTACACCTTC.

The chain links TRBV18 to TRBJ2-4, with 7 nucleotides matching TRBD2. Trimming took 1 base from V and 1 from J; bases not matched to a gene: 10. Germline V gene lookup returns CDR1 KGHSH and CDR2 LQKENI. CDR3 size: 18 residues. The CDR3 reads CASSPLDGGSLAKNIQYF. CDR3 in DNA: TGTGCCAGCTCACCACTGGACGGGGGGTCTCTGGCCAAAAACATTCAGTACTTC.

The V gene is TRBV7-9, the J gene TRBJ1-1; D is perhaps TRBD1 (5 bases). Germline V gene sequence: CDR1 SEHNR, CDR2 FQNEAQ (reference sequence). Trimming took 3 bases from V and 3 from J, leaving 20 bases between them. The CDR3 is 17 amino acids. For the CDR3, the DNA is TGTGCCAGCAGCTTTTCCGGGGGGGTAAGACGGGACACTGAAGCTTTCTTT. Its translation is CASSFSGGVRRDTEAFF.

V is TRBV28 and J is TRBJ1-3, with D maybe TRBD1 (6 bases). The V gene lost 7 bases and the J gene lost 3 bases, with 13 bases spanning the gap. CDR3 length: 14 amino acids. Germline V gene data show CDR1 as MDHEN and CDR2 as SYDVKM. The CDR3 sequence: CASISGGLGNTIYF. CDR3 sequence (DNA): TGTGCCAGCATCTCGGGGGGGCTTGGAAACACCATATATTTT.